This T cell receptor beta chain was documented in a study of tumor-infiltrating lymphocytes in localized non-small cell lung cancer. Trimming cost V 0 bases and J 3 bases, with 9 bases left between them. Germline V CDR1 and CDR2: SGDLS, YYNGEE. The CDR3 sequence is 15 residues long. This clone was picked up one time. Its antigen is not known. TCRdb keeps only in-frame clones here, not all; method: immunoSEQ multiplex PCR. The table lists about 14,000 clones, roughly 75% of them singletons, with around 4.1% in the top ten. Findings and caveats of the study: Compared with uninvolved lung, tumors showed higher T cell infiltration by TCRbeta sequencing. TCR sequencing covered a subset of patients with enough tissue. Different pieces of the same tissue went to different assays, confounding technical variation with intratumor heterogeneity.

The V and J genes are TRBV9 and TRBJ1-4, with no clear D. Sequenced sample: lung tumor tissue. This receptor was taken from a human donor with non-small cell lung cancer. CDR3: CASSVGGAPNEKLFF. Here the CDR3 DNA reads TGTGCCAGCAGCGTAGGCGGAGCCCCTAATGAAAAACTGTTTTTT.